There are a few counts of the clone carrying this T cell receptor (beta chain). What it recognizes is unknown. This entry is derived from a study of identical twins. TCRdb re-called the 5' RACE reads with MiXCR, one entry per CDR3 protein. The sample holds 650,000 to 750,000 distinct CDR3 sequences, 21% seen once. CDR3 length: 15 amino acids. CDR1 and CDR2 from the germline V gene are SGHRS and YFSETQ. V lost 0 bases to trimming and J lost 0 bases, with 7 bases between them. Study-wide findings and caveats: Excess sharing by twins proved weaker in beta out-of-frame sequences.

These same records also appear under a second study, on T cells expressing NK-cell markers.

This receptor was obtained from a woman younger than 35 in good health. Sequenced: PBMCs. The J gene is TRBJ1-3, the V gene TRBV5-1, with D unresolved. CDR3 nucleotides: TGCGCCAGCAGCTTGGGAGGTAACTCTGGAAACACCATATATTTT. It translates to CASSLGGNSGNTIYF.